A single sample is the source of the 23 T cell receptor beta chains below, sequenced in a study of spatial heterogeneity in lung cancer. Study-level points and caveats: Mutation counts in tumors were tracked by counts of expanded intratumoral alpha and beta TCRs.

Time point denoted: sample taken at primary tumor resection. Their cognate antigens are unknown. TCRdb recomputed calls from the 5' RACE reads with MiXCR, one row per CDR3 protein. The sample yields about 7,400 distinct CDR3 sequences, around 15% seen once. The source was lung tumor tissue, collected at surgery. The receptors derive from a female donor with early-stage non-small cell lung cancer.

Judged by abundance, this clonotype is medium-sized. The size of this beta chain means little, since it is a stray read in a library made for alpha chains. The rearrangement uses TRBV7-9 and TRBJ1-2; weak D call: TRBD1 (5 bases). The V end lost 2 bases, the J end lost 5 bases, and 18 bases lay between the germline ends. The CDR3 runs to 16 residues. CDR1 and CDR2 (germline): SEHNR, FQNEAQ (reference sequence). CDR3 protein: CASSLTGVGALYGYTF. The CDR3 coding sequence is TGTGCCAGCAGCTTAACGGGAGTAGGGGCCCTTTATGGCTACACCTTC.

This clonotype was picked up many times. A library prepared for alpha chains yielded this beta chain as an off-target read; its size is of little meaning. This chain links TRBV20-1 with TRBJ2-1, with 9 bases lining up with TRBD1. The CDR3 extends over 15 amino acids. Germline loops: CDR1 DFQATT, CDR2 SNEGSKA (reference sequence). V lost 3 bases to trimming and J lost 8 bases; unmatched junction nucleotides: 11. In DNA, the CDR3 is TGCAGTGCTAGGAAGGGACAGGGTATCTTTGATGAGCAGTTCTTC. Translated: CSARKGQGIFDEQFF.

In this sample, this clonotype turned up many times. This beta chain is an unintended read in a library built for alpha chains; its size means little. The CDR3 DNA follows: TGTGCTAGTGGTTTGGGGCAGAGGATGGGTTCACCCCTCCACTTT. Protein: CASGLGQRMGSPLHF. The V gene is TRBV12-5, the J gene TRBJ1-6; the D is unclear. V lost 1 base to trimming and J lost 9 bases, with 13 bases between them. Germline values: CDR1 LGHNT, CDR2 FRNRAP. The CDR3 is 15 residues long.

This clonotype was recorded at least ten times. Because this beta chain is a stray read in a library intended to capture alpha chains, its abundance should not be given much weight. V is TRBV18 and J is TRBJ1-1; no reliable D call. V was clipped by 3 bases and J by 1 base, with 12 bases between them. There are 15 residues in the CDR3. Looked up from germline, CDR1 is KGHSH and CDR2 is LQKENI. The CDR3 sequence: CASSPSNLGNTEAFF. The DNA for the CDR3 is TGTGCCAGCTCACCCTCTAATCTAGGGAACACTGAAGCTTTCTTT.

This clonotype qualifies as medium-sized. This beta chain is a stray sequence in a library constructed for alpha chains; its clone size is not meaningful. The chain couples TRBV5-1 to TRBJ1-4; 9 positions agree with TRBD1. The CDR3 has 15 amino acids. Germline V gene data show CDR1 as SGHRS and CDR2 as YFSETQ. The V and J ends lost 2 bases and 5 bases, in that order; junction bases with no gene match: 4. The CDR3 DNA sequence: TGCGCCAGCAGCTTTGCGGACAGGGGAAATGAAAAACTGTTTTTT. Amino acids: CASSFADRGNEKLFF.

Turning to this clonotype: This beta chain lies outside the target of a library built for alpha chains; its clone size means little. The rearrangement links TRBV11-3 to TRBJ2-6; TRBD2 matches at 7 bases. The germline CDR1 and CDR2 sequences are SGHNT and YENEEA. CDR3 length equals 15 residues. J was trimmed by 0 bases and V by 4 bases; bases with no gene match: 0. Here the CDR3 DNA reads TGTGCCAGCAGCTCGGGGGGCTCTGGGGCCAACGTCCTGACTTTC. This sequence encodes CASSSGGSGANVLTF. The full variable domain, its missing parts supplied by reference TRBV11-3 and TRBJ2-6, is EAGVVQSPRYKIIEKKQPVAFWCNPISGHNTLYWYLQNLGQGPELLIRYENEEAVDDSQLPKDRFSAERLKGVDSTLKIQPAELGDSAVYLCASSSGGSGANVLTFGAGSRLTVL.

This clonotype is labeled as medium-sized. Little can be read into the size of this beta chain, an off-target read in a library designed for alpha chains. The chain recombines TRBV5-8 with TRBJ2-1; D not resolved. The CDR3 runs 13 residues. Trimming took off 2 bases at V and 8 bases at J, with 11 bases between the two ends. Germline loops: CDR1 SGHTS, CDR2 YDEGEE. CDR3 protein: CASSFREGYEQFF. As DNA, the CDR3 is TGTGCCAGCAGCTTTAGGGAAGGCTATGAGCAGTTCTTC.

This clonotype was counted between two and nine times. With the library built for alpha chains, this beta chain is off target and its frequency is not meaningful. The J gene is TRBJ2-1, the V gene TRBV6-2 or TRBV6-3; tentatively, D is TRBD2 (6 bases). Germline-derived CDR1 and CDR2 are MNHEY and SVGEGT. CDR3 length: 12 amino acids. Deletions cut 2 bases from V and 9 bases from J, with 8 bases between. CDR3: CASSYRGSEQFF. The CDR3, as DNA: TGTGCCAGCAGTTACCGGGGGTCTGAGCAGTTCTTC.

In the case of this clonotype: This beta chain is off target for a library built for alpha chains, so its abundance means little. V and J are TRBV12-3 or TRBV12-4 and TRBJ2-7, with 11 bases fitting TRBD1. The CDR3 runs to 15 residues. V shed 6 bases, J shed 3 bases, and the junction held 7 bases outside the gene matches. CDR3 protein: CASSRTGGMSYEQYF. CDR3 nucleotides: TGTGCCAGCAGCCGGACAGGGGGCATGAGCTACGAGCAGTACTTC.

This clonotype was seen ten or more times. An end of the junction does not agree with germline; a read error may underlie this. Within a library made for alpha chains, this beta chain is off target, and its count is uninformative. The chain recombines TRBV7-6 with TRBJ1-4, with 9 bases lining up with TRBD1. This CDR3 comprises 14 residues. Germline-derived CDR1 and CDR2 are SGHVS and FNYEAQ. The CDR3 DNA sequence: TGTGTCAGCAGCCCCGACAGGGGGGTGGAAAAACTGTTTTTT. Residues: CVSSPDRGVEKLFF.

By share, this clonotype counts as medium-sized (0.01 to 0.1%). This beta chain appears as a stray read in a library generated for alpha chains; its size is not informative. The chain combines TRBV12-3 or TRBV12-4 with TRBJ2-3; 7 bases line up with TRBD2. V dropped 5 bases and J dropped 4; count of bases not matched to a gene: 12. The CDR3 runs 16 residues. The CDR3 loop is CASSPAGVGLADTQYF. In nucleotides, the CDR3 is TGTGCCAGCAGTCCCGCGGGGGTAGGGCTCGCAGATACGCAGTATTTT.

This clonotype is medium-sized. This beta chain is an off-target read within a library intended for alpha chains, so its frequency means little. The chain joins TRBV7-2 to TRBJ2-3; no reliable D call. Germline V gene data show CDR1 as SGHTA and CDR2 as FQGNSA. This CDR3 is 15 amino acids long. Deletions cut 2 bases from V and 1 base from J, with 10 bases between. The CDR3 protein is CASSLNPAGTDTQYF. The CDR3 DNA sequence: TGTGCCAGCAGCTTAAACCCGGCGGGCACAGATACGCAGTATTTT.

In its sample, this clonotype was seen many times. This beta chain slipped into a library made for alpha chains as a stray read, so its size is not meaningful. The chain carries TRBV7-8 and TRBJ2-1, with D possibly TRBD2 on 5 matching bases. Germline V gene lookup returns CDR1 SGHVS and CDR2 FQNEAQ. V was trimmed by 1 base and J by 3 bases, leaving 7 bases between them. The CDR3 consists of 14 residues. CDR3 coding DNA: TGTGCCAGCAGCTTAGGGACTTTCTACAATGAGCAGTTCTTC. This gives the protein CASSLGTFYNEQFF.

This clonotype appeared many times. Because the library targeted alpha chains, this beta chain is an off-target read whose size means little. This chain uses TRBV24-1 with TRBJ2-4; D not resolved. The V gene's germline CDR1 is KGHDR and CDR2 SFDVKD. V gave up 2 bases and J gave up 6 bases, with 19 bases separating them. CDR3 length: 17 amino acids. The chain's CDR3 is CATSDCLERRKGNIQYF. CDR3 nucleotide sequence: TGTGCCACCAGTGATTGTTTGGAGAGGCGAAAGGGAAACATTCAGTACTTC.

Of note for this clonotype: Being off target in a library aimed at alpha chains, this beta chain has a size of little meaning. The chain links TRBV24-1 to TRBJ1-2; 7 bases are shared with TRBD1. V dropped 2 bases and J dropped 7; count of bases not matched to a gene: 9. The CDR3 has 15 amino acids. The germline gives CDR1 KGHDR, CDR2 SFDVKD. The CDR3, as DNA: TGTGCCACCAGTGATTGGACAGGTGGGAGCTCTGGCTACACCTTC. Translation: CATSDWTGGSSGYTF.

Concerning this clonotype: Being off target in a library aimed at alpha chains, this beta chain has a size of little meaning. The chain recombines TRBV7-9 with TRBJ2-4; TRBD1 aligns across 7 bases. This CDR3 has 16 residues. V was pared by 4 bases and J by 0 bases, with 6 bases of the junction left unmatched. In germline, CDR1 is SEHNR, CDR2 FQNEAQ (reference sequence). The CDR3 coding sequence is TGTGCCAGCAGCTCCGGGACAGCACTAGCCAAAAACATTCAGTACTTC. Translating gives CASSSGTALAKNIQYF.

This clonotype was observed at least ten times. The library was prepared for alpha chains; this beta chain is a stray read, so its frequency means little. The chain employs TRBV7-9 and TRBJ1-4; 9 nucleotides line up with TRBD1. CDR1 is SEHNR and CDR2 is FQNEAQ in the germline V gene (reference sequence). The V and J ends lost 1 base and 8 bases, in that order; junction bases with no gene match: 2. CDR3 length: 14 amino acids. The CDR3 reads CASSLVGTGEKLFF. DNA of the CDR3: TGTGCCAGCAGCTTAGTGGGGACAGGGGAAAAACTGTTTTTT.

The table lists this clonotype with many counts. As an off-target read in a library built for alpha chains, this beta chain has a frequency of little significance. The rearrangement joins TRBV11-2 to TRBJ1-1; a weak D match, TRBD1 (5 bases). V was pared by 5 bases and J by 5 bases, with 9 bases between. Germline V gene lookup returns CDR1 SGHAT and CDR2 FQNNGV. This CDR3 has 12 amino acids. CDR3 DNA sequence: TGTGCCAGCAGCCGGTGGGGGACTGAAGCTTTCTTT. Protein product: CASSRWGTEAFF. Variable domain in full (rest from reference TRBV11-2 and TRBJ1-1): EAGVAQSPRYKIIEKRQSVAFWCNPISGHATLYWYQQILGQGPKLLIQFQNNGVVDDSQLPKDRFSAERLKGVDSTLKIQPAKLEDSAVYLCASSRWGTEAFFGQGTRLTVV.

This clonotype is judged medium-sized. This beta chain is off target for a library built for alpha chains, so its abundance means little. The rearrangement joins TRBV7-2 to TRBJ2-5; tentatively, D is TRBD1 or TRBD2 (5 bases each). The CDR3 runs to 16 residues. Trimming stripped 5 bases from V and 4 bases from J, with 20 bases between. Germline assignment: CDR1 SGHTA and CDR2 FQGNSA. CDR3 nucleotides: TGTGCCAGCAGCCTAGGTCCCCGGGACCGAGGAGAGACCCAGTACTTC. Its translation: CASSLGPRDRGETQYF.

This clonotype qualifies as medium-sized. A library prepared for alpha chains yielded this beta chain as an off-target read; its size is of little meaning. The rearrangement links TRBV20-1 to TRBJ2-5; D uncertain. V lost 3 bases, J lost 0 bases, and 8 bases lay in between. This CDR3 contains 13 residues. Germline V CDR1 and CDR2: DFQATT, SNEGSKA (reference sequence). CDR3 amino acids: CSARGRYQETQYF. In nucleotides, the CDR3 is TGCAGTGCTAGGGGTCGATACCAAGAGACCCAGTACTTC.

A word on this clonotype: Found in a library prepared for alpha chains, this beta chain is an off-target read, and its abundance has little meaning. The chain couples TRBV27 to TRBJ2-1; D unclear. Germline assignment: CDR1 MNHEY and CDR2 SMNVEV (reference sequence). There are 13 residues in the CDR3. Trimming stripped 3 bases from V and 9 bases from J, with 12 bases between. The CDR3 DNA reads TGTGCCAGCAGTTTTCAGCAGTTCGGTGAGCAGTTCTTC. It is translated as CASSFQQFGEQFF.

This clonotype was detected ten times or more. The size of this beta chain means little, since it is a stray read in a library made for alpha chains. The V gene is TRBV7-8, the J gene TRBJ2-7; D might be TRBD1 (6 bases). The V end lost 5 bases, the J end lost 3 bases, and 20 bases lay between the germline ends. The CDR3 runs to 16 residues. Germline V gene data show CDR1 as SGHVS and CDR2 as FQNEAQ. The CDR3, as DNA: TGTGCCAGCAGCCTAACCGGGACATGGAGGCTCTACGAGCAGTACTTC. Translating it yields CASSLTGTWRLYEQYF.

This clonotype ranks as medium-sized. This beta chain was picked up by a library intended for alpha chains and is off target, so its count carries little meaning. The chain employs TRBV7-6 and TRBJ2-7, with TRBD1 matching over 8 bases. The CDR3 contains 11 residues. The germline V gene encodes CDR1 SGHVS and CDR2 FNYEAQ. The trim removed 2 bases at V and 13 bases at J, leaving 4 bases unmatched. The CDR3 loop reads CASSLRDRLYF. In nucleotides, the CDR3 is TGTGCCAGCAGCTTACGGGACAGGCTTTACTTC.